This TCR beta chain was identified in a study of T-cell memory formation after mild COVID-19 (dated by TCRdb to the early 2020s). About the study as a whole: TCR sequence clusters from the two donors were largely donor specific. T-cell clones expanding and contracting after mild COVID-19 in a couple of donors were tracked by longitudinal TCRalpha and TCRbeta repertoire sequencing. Two young, previously healthy adult volunteers made up the cohort, one male and one female.

Based on the germline V gene (reference sequence), the CDR1 and CDR2 sequences are SGHKS and YYEKEE. The CDR3 spans 16 residues, from the cysteine through the phenylalanine. The entry retains the CDR3 DNA only, 48 bases that are in frame from base 1. V was cut back by 0 bases and J by 2 bases, leaving a gap of 11 bases between them. Sequencing took place on an Illumina NovaSeq 6000. Using 5'RACE with constant-segment primers, TCRalpha and TCRbeta cDNA libraries were constructed, with sample barcodes and unique molecular identifiers added in the process. RNA was extracted from every sample with Trizol reagent. Libraries were amplified in two PCR steps, with a second sample barcode and Illumina TruSeq adapters added in the second step. Sequencing of the libraries was done on an Illumina NovaSeq, producing 2 x 150 bp paired-end reads. As for the authors' bioinformatics: With migec v1.2.7, reads were demultiplexed and then collapsed into UMI-guided consensus sequences. Using mixcr v2.1.11, UMI consensuses were aligned to TRA and TRB V and J templates and then assembled into clonotypes. A clonotype was counted as expanded or contracted only when both edgeR and NoisET called the clonotype significant, with the noise models trained on biological replicates. For edgeR calls, the cutoffs were a false discovery rate-adjusted p below 0.01 and a log2 fold-change threshold of 1. PCA with hierarchical clustering of max-normalized trajectories of the 1000 most abundant clonotypes was used as exploratory dynamics analysis. Separately sequenced CD4+ and CD8+ repertoires were used to assign the CD4 or CD8 phenotype of responding clones. Through fastp at Q25 and MiXCR, TCRdb rebuilt clones from the public reads, retaining in-frame beta chains. Every CDR3 protein is listed once, alongside the most common genes and DNA of its rows. The V and J calls and clone size are TCRdb's, not the authors'. This sample lists approximately 180,000 distinct CDR3 sequences; 16% were detected once. The ten largest make up around 2% of the sample.

This clonotype came up a few times. Which antigen it targets is not known. No base quality values were provided; no much bigger clone lies one nucleotide off. PBMCs were isolated by Ficoll-Paque density gradient centrifugation. Results the study describes overall, beyond this receptor: Contracting CD4+ clones turned up mainly in the CM and EM memory subsets, whereas EMRA was where CD8+ clones were enriched. The study covered only two mild cases, and larger cohorts including severe cases with pre-infection samples were considered necessary. SARS-CoV-2 specificity was not confirmed for the second-wave clones peaking on day 37. Clones contracting from day 15 to 85 had balanced CD4/CD8 phenotypes, while a second wave expanding from day 15 to 37 was biased towards CD4+. Some responding clones were found in pre-infection memory, which suggests that pre-existing cross-reactive memory T cells took part in the SARS-CoV-2 response.

The sequenced sample was PBMCs or a T cell subset sorted from them (not recorded which). The chain links TRBV5-5 with TRBJ2-2; no D gene can be assigned with confidence. The clonotype was recovered from an adult woman who had mild COVID-19 (a few samples of this study predate the infection). The sample titles of this study are shuffled in the database, so cell type and time point are left out; the donor was told from shared clones. The CDR3 amino acid sequence is: CASSLDMVPNTGELFF. The DNA sequence follows: TGTGCCAGCAGCTTGGATATGGTACCCAACACCGGGGAGCTGTTTTTT. Joined to the reference TRBV5-5 and TRBJ2-2 proteins, this CDR3 gives the full variable domain: DAGVTQSPTHLIKTRGQQVTLRCSPISGHKSVSWYQQVLGQGPQFIFQYYEKEERGRGNFPDRFSARQFPNYSSELNVNALLLGDSALYLCASSLDMVPNTGELFFGEGSRLTVL.